The 19 T cell receptor beta chains presented below share a single source sample, sequenced in a study of blood T cell repertoires in COVID-19. Here immunoSEQ multiplex PCR was the method, and the copy in TCRdb shows in-frame clones only, minus some. The repertoire holds about 150,000 clones, with 87% as singletons. Sample: peripheral blood. These receptors came from a woman aged 50 to 65 with acute or convalescent COVID-19.

This clone was seen a single time. The genes are TRBV29-1 and TRBJ1-2, with TRBD1 identical over 9 bases. The CDR3 totals 12 residues. V gave up 5 bases and J gave up 8 bases; unmatched junction bases: 6. The V gene's germline CDR1 is SQVTM and CDR2 ANQGSEA. CDR3 coding DNA: TGCAGCGTTACTACAGGGGGCCTGGGCTACACCTTC. Amino acids: CSVTTGGLGYTF.

The genes are TRBV11-2 and TRBJ1-2; a possible D gene is TRBD1 (6 bases). Germline CDR1 SGHAT, CDR2 FQNNGV. V was pared by 3 bases and J by 7 bases, with 12 bases between. The CDR3 totals 13 residues. CDR3 in DNA: TGTGCCAGCAGCTTGGACAGAGAGATTGGCTACACCTTC. Translation: CASSLDREIGYTF.

This chain links TRBV18 with TRBJ2-7, with 8 positions matching TRBD1. The CDR3 spans 13 residues. The germline gives CDR1 KGHSH, CDR2 LQKENI. Losses at the gene ends were 3 bases for V and 5 bases for J; bases not matched to a gene: 3. The CDR3 spells CASSPKTGDEQYF. For the CDR3, the DNA is TGTGCCAGCTCACCTAAGACAGGGGACGAGCAGTACTTC.

V and J are TRBV11-1 and TRBJ1-1; TRBD1 matches 7 bases. The germline V gene encodes CDR1 SGHAT and CDR2 FQDESV (reference sequence). The CDR3 has 15 amino acids. The ends lost 5 bases at V and 2 bases at J; junction bases unmatched: 8. CDR3 region: CASSTRDRINTEAFF. The CDR3 DNA follows: TGTGCCAGCAGCACTCGGGACAGAATAAACACTGAAGCTTTCTTT.

The J gene is TRBJ1-2, the V gene TRBV5-1, with TRBD1 matching 8 bases. The germline gives CDR1 SGHRS, CDR2 YFSETQ. V lost 3 bases to trimming and J lost 7 bases; unmatched junction nucleotides: 2. The CDR3 has 12 amino acids. The CDR3 nucleotides are TGCGCCAGCAGCTCGACAGGGGTTGGCTACACCTTC. Residues: CASSSTGVGYTF.

The genes are TRBV10-1 and TRBJ2-1, with a possible D match to TRBD1 (5 bases). Between the trimmed V and J ends, which lost 4 bases and 10 bases, there was a span of 11 bases. This CDR3 contains 12 residues. Germline V CDR1 and CDR2: WNHNN, SYGVQD (reference sequence). CDR3 in DNA: TGCGCCAGCAGTGGGACAACGGAAGAGCAGTTCTTC. This sequence encodes CASSGTTEEQFF.

The gene calls are TRBV7-7 and TRBJ2-3, with D tentatively TRBD1 (6 bases). The CDR3 runs 14 residues. Germline CDR1 and CDR2: SSHAT and FNYEAQ (reference sequence). The germline V and J ends were trimmed by 1 base and 1 base, with 6 bases remaining between them. The CDR3: CASSLDRGTDTQYF. Here the CDR3 DNA reads TGTGCCAGCAGCTTAGACAGGGGCACAGATACGCAGTATTTT.

CDR3 sequence (DNA): TGTGCCAGCAGCCAAGAGAGGACAGATGGTGAAGCTTTCTTT. Protein: CASSQERTDGEAFF. This chain joins TRBV4-2 and TRBJ1-1, with a weak D call TRBD1 (6 bases). The germline CDR1 and CDR2 sequences are LGHNA and YNFKEQ. This CDR3 has 14 residues. V lost 0 bases to trimming and J lost 7 bases, with 12 bases between them.

There are a few counts of this clone. This chain joins TRBV13 and TRBJ1-2, with D possibly being TRBD1 (6 bases). V was trimmed by 3 bases and J by 2 bases, leaving 13 bases between them. The CDR3 extends over 15 amino acids. CDR1 and CDR2 from the germline V gene are PRHDT and FYEKMQ (reference sequence). CDR3 in amino acids: CASSLQGWSNYGYTF. Written as DNA, the CDR3 is TGTGCCAGCAGCTTGCAGGGGTGGTCAAACTATGGCTACACCTTC.

V usage is TRBV12-5 and J usage is TRBJ2-3, with 7 nucleotides matching TRBD2. V was pared by 5 bases and J by 0 bases, with 14 bases of the junction left unmatched. CDR1 and CDR2 (germline): LGHNT, FRNRAP. The CDR3 totals 18 residues. CDR3 amino acids: CASGLRAWTRTSTDTQYF. CDR3 DNA sequence: TGTGCTAGTGGTCTTCGGGCCTGGACTAGAACTAGCACAGATACGCAGTATTTT.

This clone was seen only a few times. The chain has TRBV19 and TRBJ2-5; 11 nucleotides match TRBD2. The length of the CDR3 is 18 residues. The J segment lost 5 bases and the V segment lost 0 bases, leaving 11 bases of the junction unmatched. Germline lookup yields CDR1 LNHDA and CDR2 SQIVND (reference sequence). This CDR3 reads CASSIETSGSKAWETQYF. In nucleotides, the CDR3 is TGTGCCAGTAGTATAGAAACTAGCGGGAGTAAGGCGTGGGAGACCCAGTACTTC.

This clone has a single count. This chain connects TRBV24-1 to TRBJ1-2; D call uncertain. Germline V gene lookup returns CDR1 KGHDR and CDR2 SFDVKD. CDR3 size: 16 residues. V shed 2 bases and J shed 4 bases, with 16 bases lying between them. CDR3 DNA: TGTGCCACCAGTGATTCCCCCACAGTAGTAGTCTATGGCTACACCTTC. It translates to CATSDSPTVVVYGYTF.

The CDR3 loop is CASSLRWVPGGLAGASGTDTQYF. CDR3 DNA: TGTGCCAGCAGCTTAAGATGGGTTCCCGGGGGACTAGCGGGGGCCTCGGGCACAGATACGCAGTATTTT. This rearrangement joins TRBV7-3 to TRBJ2-3; 14 nucleotides match TRBD2. This CDR3 has 23 amino acids. Germline CDR1 reads SGHTA; CDR2 reads FQGTGA. V trimming: 1 base; J trimming: 1 base; junction bases outside the gene matches: 19.

This clone has a single count. The chain couples TRBV15 to TRBJ2-1, with D maybe TRBD2 (6 bases). The V end was cut by 2 bases, the J end by 1 base, with 12 bases between. From germline, CDR1 is LNHNV and CDR2 YYDKDF (reference sequence). The CDR3 is 16 residues long. The CDR3 DNA sequence: TGTGCCACCAGCAGACCGGGGAGGCAATCCTACAATGAGCAGTTCTTC. Translation: CATSRPGRQSYNEQFF.

The chain carries TRBV29-1 and TRBJ2-5; D not resolved. Per germline, CDR1 SQVTM and CDR2 ANQGSEA. Trimming took 6 bases from V and 4 from J, leaving 12 bases between them. The CDR3 extends over 12 amino acids. This chain's CDR3 is CSVTGNRETQYF. In DNA form, the CDR3 reads TGCAGCGTCACGGGTAATCGAGAGACCCAGTACTTC.

The chain links TRBV30 to TRBJ1-5; D might be TRBD1 (6 bases). The CDR3 has 14 residues. V was clipped by 0 bases and J by 3 bases, with 9 bases between them. CDR1 is GTSNPN, CDR2 SVGIG, per germline (reference sequence). The chain's CDR3 is CAWSVGQFNQPQHF. DNA for the CDR3: TGTGCCTGGAGTGTAGGACAGTTCAATCAGCCCCAGCATTTT.

V is TRBV6-1 and J is TRBJ1-2, with D perhaps matching TRBD1 (6 bases). The CDR3 consists of 12 residues. Looked up from germline, CDR1 is MNHNS and CDR2 is SASEGT. Trimming took off 3 bases at V and 9 bases at J, with 11 bases between the two ends. The chain's CDR3 is CASSEDSIRYTF. CDR3 sequence (DNA): TGTGCCAGCAGTGAGGACAGTATACGCTACACCTTC.

The V and J genes are TRBV5-1 and TRBJ1-3; 8 positions agree with TRBD1. The germline gives CDR1 SGHRS, CDR2 YFSETQ. The V segment lost 2 bases and the J segment 4 bases; nucleotides outside the gene matches: 5. The CDR3 is made up of 15 amino acids. CDR3 DNA sequence: TGCGCCAGCAGCTTACGACAGGGGAGGGGAAACACCATATATTTT. Translating it yields CASSLRQGRGNTIYF.

V gene TRBV19 combines with J gene TRBJ1-5; D unresolved. The V gene lost 7 bases and the J gene lost 2 bases, with 6 bases spanning the gap. The CDR3 extends over 12 amino acids. Looked up from germline, CDR1 is LNHDA and CDR2 is SQIVND (reference sequence). In DNA form, the CDR3 reads TGTGCCAGTAAGGAGGGCAATCAGCCCCAGCATTTT. Residues: CASKEGNQPQHF.